Listed below are T cell receptor beta chains from one sample, sequenced in a study of identical twins. TCRdb recomputed calls from the 5' RACE reads with MiXCR, one row per CDR3 protein. The sample lists 1.5 million to 2 million distinct CDR3 sequences; less than 35% were seen once. Sequencing was carried out using cord blood. These receptors all come from a newborn girl in good health. Both conserved end residues are part of each CDR3. The D gene is left open where the match is weak. Clone size is given for some rows only: seen once, a few or many times, or a class if the clone is expanded.

J gene	D gene	V gene	clone size	CDR3 protein	CDR3 DNA
TRBJ2-3	.	TRBV5-5	.	CASSYHRDDRDTQYF	TGTGCCAGCAGCTACCACAGGGACGATCGGGATACGCAGTATTTT
TRBJ2-7	TRBD1	TRBV7-9	.	CASSLTGGSHEQYF	TGTGCCAGCAGCTTAACAGGGGGGAGTCACGAGCAGTACTTC
TRBJ2-1	TRBD1	TRBV29-1	.	CSVENRGQVNNVQFF	TGCAGCGTTGAAAATCGCGGACAGGTGAACAATGTGCAGTTCTTC
TRBJ2-7	.	TRBV20-1	.	CSARRGGGPRRSSYNEQYF	TGCAGTGCTAGGAGAGGTGGAGGACCCCGAAGGAGCTCCTACAATGAGCAGTACTTC
TRBJ2-1	.	TRBV28	many	CASSLQAAGNNEQFF	TGTGCCAGCAGTCTACAAGCCGCAGGGAACAATGAGCAGTTCTTC
TRBJ2-3	.	TRBV9	.	CASSRGGSAVLDTQYF	TGTGCCAGCAGCAGAGGGGGGTCGGCGGTCTTAGATACGCAGTATTTT
TRBJ2-5	TRBD2	TRBV20-1	few	CSARAHKLANQETQYF	TGCAGTGCCAGAGCCCACAAACTAGCGAATCAAGAGACCCAGTACTTC
TRBJ2-5	.	TRBV27	few	CASSLYPASPETQYF	TGTGCCAGCAGTTTATACCCAGCCTCTCCGGAGACCCAGTACTTC
TRBJ2-3	TRBD1	TRBV6-1	.	CASSEAGQGATDTQYF	TGTGCCAGCAGTGAAGCGGGACAGGGGGCGACAGATACGCAGTATTTT
TRBJ1-5	TRBD1	TRBV29-1	.	CSVLGTEDQPQHF	TGCAGCGTTTTAGGGACAGAAGATCAGCCCCAGCATTTT